What follows is one TCR beta chain and its context. The antigen remains unidentified. The source of the sample is a study of cytomegalovirus exposure and HLA in healthy donors. The CDR3 is made up of 13 amino acids. Germline lookup yields CDR1 MNHEY and CDR2 SVGAGI. Losses at the gene ends were 6 bases for V and 12 bases for J; bases not matched to a gene: 10. Study-wide findings and caveats: According to the study, 150 to 200 TCR beta chains were cytomegalovirus-associated. Later, an analysis showed that TCR beta chains associated with HLA were more clonally expanded than others that were equally common.

Amplification used 60 Vbeta primers and 13 Jbeta primers. This table comes from immunoSEQ multiplex PCR, and its TCRdb copy is limited to in-frame clones, with some not included. The sample includes about 170,000 clones, around 76% of them seen just once. Material: PBMCs. The sequence derives from a female donor in good health and CMV-seronegative. The chain links TRBV6-5 to TRBJ1-1, with 10 nucleotides matching TRBD1. CDR3 region: CASSFNPGQGTFF. CDR3 DNA sequence: TGTGCCAGCAGCTTCAATCCGGGACAGGGGACTTTCTTT.